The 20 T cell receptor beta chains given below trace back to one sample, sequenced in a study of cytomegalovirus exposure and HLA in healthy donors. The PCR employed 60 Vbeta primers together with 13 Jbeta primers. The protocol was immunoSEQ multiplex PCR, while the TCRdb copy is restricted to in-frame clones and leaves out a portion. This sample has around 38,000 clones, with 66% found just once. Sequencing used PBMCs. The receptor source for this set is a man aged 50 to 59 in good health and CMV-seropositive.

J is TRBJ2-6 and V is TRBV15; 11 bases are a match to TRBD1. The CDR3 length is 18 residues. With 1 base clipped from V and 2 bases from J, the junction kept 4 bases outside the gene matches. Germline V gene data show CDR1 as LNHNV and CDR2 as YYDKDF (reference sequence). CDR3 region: CATSRGDRGITGANVLTF. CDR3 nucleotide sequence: TGTGCCACCAGCAGAGGGGACAGGGGGATTACTGGGGCCAACGTCCTGACTTTC. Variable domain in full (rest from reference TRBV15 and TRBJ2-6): DAMVIQNPRYQVTQFGKPVTLSCSQTLNHNVMYWYQQKSSQAPKLLFHYYDKDFNNEADTPDNFQSRRPNTSFCFLDIRSPGLGDTAMYLCATSRGDRGITGANVLTFGAGSRLTVL.

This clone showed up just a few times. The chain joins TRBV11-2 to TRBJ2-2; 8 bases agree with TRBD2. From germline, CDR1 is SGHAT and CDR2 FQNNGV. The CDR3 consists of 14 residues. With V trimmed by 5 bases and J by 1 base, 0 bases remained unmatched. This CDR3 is CASSTSGNTGELFF. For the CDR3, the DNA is TGTGCCAGCAGCACTAGCGGGAACACCGGGGAGCTGTTTTTT.

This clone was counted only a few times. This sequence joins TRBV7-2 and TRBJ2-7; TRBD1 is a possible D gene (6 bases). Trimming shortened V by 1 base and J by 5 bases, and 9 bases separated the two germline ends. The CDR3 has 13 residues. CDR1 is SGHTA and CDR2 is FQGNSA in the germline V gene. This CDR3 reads CASSLGRGDEQYF. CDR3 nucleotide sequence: TGTGCCAGCAGCTTAGGCAGGGGTGACGAGCAGTACTTC. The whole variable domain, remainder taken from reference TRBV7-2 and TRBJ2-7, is GAGVSQSPSNKVTEKGKDVELRCDPISGHTALYWYRQSLGQGLEFLIYFQGNSAPDKSGLPSDRFSAERTGGSVSTLTIQRTQQEDSAVYLCASSLGRGDEQYFGPGTRLTVT.

The DNA for the CDR3 is TGTGCCAGCAGCTTTGGGACAGAGAATTCACCCCTCCACTTT. This translates into CASSFGTENSPLHF. The chain has TRBV7-9 and TRBJ1-6, with 7 bases lining up with TRBD1. Germline CDR1 SEHNR, CDR2 FQNEAQ (reference sequence). The junction had 3 bases not matched to a gene; V was cut back by 3 bases and J by 7 bases. The CDR3 extends over 14 amino acids.

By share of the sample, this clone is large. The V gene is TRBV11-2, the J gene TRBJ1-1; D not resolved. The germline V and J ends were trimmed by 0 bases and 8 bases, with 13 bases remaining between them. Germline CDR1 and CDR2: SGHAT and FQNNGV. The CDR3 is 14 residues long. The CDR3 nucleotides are TGTGCCAGCAGCTTAGATCTTCCAGATACCGAAGCTTTCTTT. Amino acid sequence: CASSLDLPDTEAFF.

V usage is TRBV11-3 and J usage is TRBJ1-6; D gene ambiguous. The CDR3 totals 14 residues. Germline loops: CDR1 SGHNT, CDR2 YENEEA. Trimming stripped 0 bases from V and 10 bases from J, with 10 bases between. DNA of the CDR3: TGTGCCAGCAGCTTAGAGAGCAGCGGATCACCCCTCCACTTT. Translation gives CASSLESSGSPLHF.

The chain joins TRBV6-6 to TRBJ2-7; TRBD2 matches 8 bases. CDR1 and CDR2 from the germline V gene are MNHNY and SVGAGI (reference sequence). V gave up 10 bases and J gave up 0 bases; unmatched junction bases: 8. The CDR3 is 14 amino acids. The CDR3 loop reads CATNSGVDSYEQYF. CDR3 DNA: TGTGCCACCAATAGCGGGGTTGACTCCTACGAGCAGTACTTC.

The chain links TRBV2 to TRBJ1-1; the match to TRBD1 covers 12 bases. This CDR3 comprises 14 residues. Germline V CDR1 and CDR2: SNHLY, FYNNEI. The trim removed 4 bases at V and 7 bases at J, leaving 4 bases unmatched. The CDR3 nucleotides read TGTGCCAGCAGTGGGGACAGGGGGCGAAGTGAAGCTTTCTTT. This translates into CASSGDRGRSEAFF. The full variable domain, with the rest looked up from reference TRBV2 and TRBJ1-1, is EPEVTQTPSHQVTQMGQEVILRCVPISNHLYFYWYRQILGQKVEFLVSFYNNEISEKSEIFDDQFSVERPDGSNFTLKIRSTKLEDSAMYFCASSGDRGRSEAFFGQGTRLTVV.

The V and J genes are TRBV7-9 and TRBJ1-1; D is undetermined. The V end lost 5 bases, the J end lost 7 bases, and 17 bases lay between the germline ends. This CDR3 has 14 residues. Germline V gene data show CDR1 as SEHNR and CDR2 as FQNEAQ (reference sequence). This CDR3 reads CASSQPGSPIEAFF. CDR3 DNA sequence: TGTGCCAGCAGCCAGCCGGGATCGCCTATTGAAGCTTTCTTT.

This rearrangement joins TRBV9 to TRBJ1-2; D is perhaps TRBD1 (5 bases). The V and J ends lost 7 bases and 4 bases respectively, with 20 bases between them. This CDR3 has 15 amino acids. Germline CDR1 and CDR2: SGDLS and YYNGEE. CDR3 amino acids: CASSDVGDGSYGYTF. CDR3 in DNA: TGTGCCAGCTCCGACGTCGGGGACGGGAGCTATGGCTACACCTTC.

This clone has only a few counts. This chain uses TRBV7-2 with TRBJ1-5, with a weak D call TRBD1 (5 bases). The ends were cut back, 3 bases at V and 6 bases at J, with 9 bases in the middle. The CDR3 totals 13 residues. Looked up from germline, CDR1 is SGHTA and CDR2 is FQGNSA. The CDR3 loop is CASSFGGVQPQHF. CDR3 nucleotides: TGTGCCAGCAGCTTTGGGGGGGTTCAGCCCCAGCATTTT.

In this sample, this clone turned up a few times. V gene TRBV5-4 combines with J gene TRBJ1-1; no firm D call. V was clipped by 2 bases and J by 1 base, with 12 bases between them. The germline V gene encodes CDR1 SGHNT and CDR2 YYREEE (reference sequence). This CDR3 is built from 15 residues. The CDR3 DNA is TGTGCCAGCAGCTTAGGAGGCAGCTGGAACACTGAAGCTTTCTTT. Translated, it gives CASSLGGSWNTEAFF.

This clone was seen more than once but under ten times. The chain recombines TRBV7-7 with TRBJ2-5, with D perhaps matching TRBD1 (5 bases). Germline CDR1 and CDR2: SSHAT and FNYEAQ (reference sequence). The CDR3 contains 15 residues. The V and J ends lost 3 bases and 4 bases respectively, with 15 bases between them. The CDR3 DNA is TGTGCCAGCAGCTTCTCCCCAGGGCGGAGAGAGACCCAGTACTTC. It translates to CASSFSPGRRETQYF.

The CDR3 loop is CASSLARGEAFF. CDR3 nucleotide sequence: TGCGCCAGCAGCTTGGCTAGGGGTGAAGCTTTCTTT. The chain recombines TRBV5-1 with TRBJ1-1, with D tentatively TRBD1 (5 bases). In germline, CDR1 is SGHRS, CDR2 YFSETQ. Trimming stripped 0 bases from V and 7 bases from J, with 7 bases between. CDR3 length: 12 residues.

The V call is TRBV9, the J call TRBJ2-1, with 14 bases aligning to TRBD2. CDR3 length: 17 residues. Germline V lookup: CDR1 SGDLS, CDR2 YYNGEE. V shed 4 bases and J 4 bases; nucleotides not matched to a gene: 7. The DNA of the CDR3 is TGTGCCAGCAGCTTGACTAGCGGGGGGGCGGGTTACAATGAGCAGTTCTTC. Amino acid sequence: CASSLTSGGAGYNEQFF.

The CDR3 DNA follows: TGTGCCATCAGTGAGGGACATACCTTCGGCACTGAAGCTTTCTTT. Translation gives CAISEGHTFGTEAFF. The gene calls are TRBV10-3 and TRBJ1-1; D is perhaps TRBD1 (5 bases). Germline CDR1 and CDR2: ENHRY and SYGVKD. This CDR3 has 15 amino acids. With 2 bases removed from V and 4 bases from J, the gap between germline ends came to 14 bases.

This CDR3 reads CASSTGTGNYEQYF. The DNA of the CDR3 is TGTGCCAGCAGCACGGGGACAGGCAACTACGAGCAGTACTTC. The rearrangement uses TRBV11-2 and TRBJ2-7, with 8 bases lining up with TRBD1. This CDR3 has 14 residues. The germline V gene encodes CDR1 SGHAT and CDR2 FQNNGV. With 5 bases clipped from V and 3 bases from J, the junction kept 6 bases outside the gene matches. The variable domain in full, completed from reference TRBV11-2 and TRBJ2-7, reads EAGVAQSPRYKIIEKRQSVAFWCNPISGHATLYWYQQILGQGPKLLIQFQNNGVVDDSQLPKDRFSAERLKGVDSTLKIQPAKLEDSAVYLCASSTGTGNYEQYFGPGTRLTVT.

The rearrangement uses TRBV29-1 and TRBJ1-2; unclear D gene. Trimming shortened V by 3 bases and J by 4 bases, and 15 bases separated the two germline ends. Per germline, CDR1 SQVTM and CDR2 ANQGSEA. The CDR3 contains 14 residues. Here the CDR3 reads CSVDGGGLIYGYTF. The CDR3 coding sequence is TGCAGCGTTGATGGCGGAGGACTAATCTATGGCTACACCTTC.

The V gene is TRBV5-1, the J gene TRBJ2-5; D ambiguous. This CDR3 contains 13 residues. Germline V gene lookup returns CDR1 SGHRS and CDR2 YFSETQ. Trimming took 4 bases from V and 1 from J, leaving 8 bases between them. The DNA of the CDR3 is TGCGCCAGCAGCCCCAGGATCCAAGAGACCCAGTACTTC. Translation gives CASSPRIQETQYF.

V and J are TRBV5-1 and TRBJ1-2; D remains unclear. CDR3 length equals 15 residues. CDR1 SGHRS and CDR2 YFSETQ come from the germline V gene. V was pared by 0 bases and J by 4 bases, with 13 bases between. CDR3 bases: TGCGCCAGCAGCTTGGTGGCCGGGGTTTTCTATGGCTACACCTTC. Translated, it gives CASSLVAGVFYGYTF.